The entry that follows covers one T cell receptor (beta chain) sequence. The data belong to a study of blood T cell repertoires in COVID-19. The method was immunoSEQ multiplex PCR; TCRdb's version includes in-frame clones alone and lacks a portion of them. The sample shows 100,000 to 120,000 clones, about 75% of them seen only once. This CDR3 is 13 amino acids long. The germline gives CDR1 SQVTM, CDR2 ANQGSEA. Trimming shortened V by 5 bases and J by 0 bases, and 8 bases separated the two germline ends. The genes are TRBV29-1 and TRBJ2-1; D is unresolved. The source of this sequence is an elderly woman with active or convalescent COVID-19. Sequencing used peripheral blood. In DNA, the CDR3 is TGCAGCGTTCGCCCGAGCTCCTACAATGAGCAGTTCTTC. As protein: CSVRPSSYNEQFF.